The entry that follows covers one T cell receptor beta chain sequence. All patients were treatment-naive before thyroid surgery. From the PCR reads, TCRdb re-called clones with MiXCR. The profile shows fewer than 15,000 clones, under 35% of them singletons. The source of the sample is a study of metastatic and nonmetastatic thyroid tumors. Unmatched junction bases numbered 5, after V lost 3 bases and J lost 7 bases. This CDR3 is built from 16 residues. Germline CDR1 MGHRA, CDR2 YSYEKL. Material: tumor tissue. This chain uses TRBV4-1 with TRBJ2-1; 14 nucleotides align to TRBD2. The clonotype comes from a female donor with papillary thyroid cancer or a benign thyroid nodule (not recorded which). Some clones in this sample may be carry-over from other donors' samples. The CDR3 DNA reads as TGCGCCAGCAGCCAGGGACTAGCGGGAGTCGGAAATGAGCAGTTCTTC. Protein product: CASSQGLAGVGNEQFF.